The sequence of this TCR beta chain was determined in a study of CD8 T cells in ankylosing spondylitis. Study conclusions and caveats: Ankylosing spondylitis blood seemed to carry a telltale TCR beta motif made of under ten highly homologous variants. The authors found the disease-linked clones to be CD8+ and relatively rare in peripheral blood.

TCRdb independently ran MiXCR on the 5' RACE reads; one entry per CDR3 protein. The data hold about 240,000 distinct CDR3 sequences, with about 10% observed a single time. CDR1 SQVTM and CDR2 ANQGSEA come from the germline V gene. This CDR3 has 12 amino acids. Germline trimming cut 5 bases from V and 3 bases from J; bases unmatched to any gene: 3. This clonotype came up a few times. Its antigen remains unidentified. The TCR sequence derives from a male donor with ankylosing spondylitis or in good health (not recorded which). Sequencing was carried out using blood, either unsorted or a sorted T cell fraction (not recorded which). The genes are TRBV29-1 and TRBJ2-7; 8 bases align to TRBD1. As DNA, the CDR3 is TGCAGCGTTAAAACAGGGGGCTACGAGCAGTACTTC. Amino acid sequence: CSVKTGGYEQYF.